This entry lists 19 T cell receptor beta chains sequenced from one sample in a study of T cells in Graves' hyperthyroidism and ophthalmopathy. TCR beta CDR3 regions were amplified from RNA. The primer set for the first-round RT-PCR of the TCR CDR3 was HTBI. TCRdb called the multiplex PCR reads again in MiXCR, with one record for every CDR3 protein. The table lists around 350,000 distinct CDR3 sequences, around 13% of them singletons. Sequenced input: blood. The receptors here all came from a woman under 30 with Graves' hyperthyroidism.

This clonotype has a count of ten or more. The gene calls are TRBV27 and TRBJ2-3, with 9 nucleotides matching TRBD1. The CDR3 covers 18 residues. The germline V gene has CDR1 MNHEY and CDR2 SMNVEV (reference sequence). V lost 3 bases to trimming and J lost 3 bases; unmatched junction nucleotides: 13. The CDR3 DNA is TGTGCCAGCAGTTTGTTCGTAGGCCACGACAGGGGGACAGATACGCAGTATTTT. It translates to CASSLFVGHDRGTDTQYF.

The J gene is TRBJ2-3, the V gene TRBV10-3, with 13 nucleotides matching TRBD2. CDR3 size: 16 residues. The junction had 5 bases not matched to a gene; V was cut back by 6 bases and J by 2 bases. Germline V CDR1 and CDR2: ENHRY, SYGVKD. CDR3 amino acids: CAIRGTSGVVTDTQYF. The DNA for the CDR3 is TGTGCCATCAGGGGGACTAGCGGGGTTGTCACAGATACGCAGTATTTT.

This clonotype was detected ten times or more. The chain couples TRBV6-1 to TRBJ2-5; the D is unclear. CDR1 MNHNS and CDR2 SASEGT come from the germline V gene. Trimming left V 3 bases short and J 3 bases short, with 23 bases between. This CDR3 contains 18 residues. CDR3 residues: CASSDYGPAPPIKETQYF. CDR3 in DNA: TGTGCCAGCAGTGACTACGGACCCGCGCCTCCAATAAAAGAGACCCAGTACTTC.

This clonotype was found a few times. The chain carries TRBV20-1 and TRBJ2-1; 10 bases agree with TRBD2. V trimming: 0 bases; J trimming: 5 bases; junction bases outside the gene matches: 10. Germline CDR1 DFQATT, CDR2 SNEGSKA (reference sequence). This CDR3 has 17 amino acids. The CDR3 nucleotides are TGCAGTGCTAGAGATCTGGCTAGCGGGAGTGCCCACAATGAGCAGTTCTTC. This translates into CSARDLASGSAHNEQFF.

The chain carries TRBV7-9 and TRBJ1-2; D is ambiguous. The CDR3 contains 14 residues. CDR1 is SEHNR, CDR2 FQNEAQ, per germline (reference sequence). Trimming took off 4 bases at V and 3 bases at J, with 12 bases between the two ends. CDR3 amino acids: CASSSGRRDYGYTF. The CDR3 coding sequence is TGTGCCAGCAGCTCCGGGCGACGTGACTATGGCTACACCTTC.

The CDR3 coding sequence is TGTGCCAGCAGTTTAGTGTCCCCAGACACCTACGAGCAGTACTTC. This sequence encodes CASSLVSPDTYEQYF. The V gene is TRBV12-3 or TRBV12-4, the J gene TRBJ2-7; D is undetermined. Trimming stripped 1 base from V and 2 bases from J, with 12 bases between. The CDR3 spans 15 residues.

This clonotype was counted at least ten times. The CDR3, as DNA: TGTGCCAGTAGAGCAGGGACCCACGAGCAGTACTTC. Its protein is CASRAGTHEQYF. The chain joins TRBV19 to TRBJ2-7; D possibly uses TRBD1 or TRBD2 (5 bases each). The germline CDR1 and CDR2 sequences are LNHDA and SQIVND (reference sequence). The length of the CDR3 is 12 residues. With 6 bases removed from V and 5 bases from J, the gap between germline ends came to 11 bases. Using reference TRBV19 and TRBJ2-7 for the parts outside the CDR3, the full variable domain is DGGITQSPKYLFRKEGQNVTLSCEQNLNHDAMYWYRQDPGQGLRLIYYSQIVNDFQKGDIAEGYSVSREKKESFPLTVTSAQKNPTAFYLCASRAGTHEQYFGPGTRLTVT.

This clonotype was seen repeatedly, ten times or more. This rearrangement joins TRBV28 to TRBJ2-3, with D perhaps matching TRBD2 (7 bases). This CDR3 has 15 residues. Germline loops: CDR1 MDHEN, CDR2 SYDVKM. Trimming stripped 6 bases from V and 3 bases from J, with 16 bases between. The CDR3 loop reads CASSPTGRATDTQYF. The DNA of the CDR3 is TGTGCCAGCAGCCCTACAGGGAGGGCGACAGATACGCAGTATTTT.

This clonotype turned up a few times. The chain combines TRBV6-1 with TRBJ1-2; unclear D gene. CDR3 size: 15 residues. Germline V lookup: CDR1 MNHNS, CDR2 SASEGT. Trimming stripped 6 bases from V and 5 bases from J, with 19 bases between. The CDR3 DNA reads as TGTGCCAGCAGGGATTACTCCGGGGAAATTTATGGCTACACCTTC. As protein: CASRDYSGEIYGYTF.

V is TRBV19 and J is TRBJ2-1, with 10 nucleotides matching TRBD2. V trimming: 3 bases; J trimming: 6 bases; junction bases outside the gene matches: 8. This CDR3 contains 16 residues. The germline CDR1 and CDR2 sequences are LNHDA and SQIVND (reference sequence). The CDR3 protein is CASSIPGLAAVNEQFF. The CDR3 DNA follows: TGTGCCAGTAGTATTCCAGGACTAGCGGCAGTCAATGAGCAGTTCTTC.

This clonotype was seen many times. This rearrangement joins TRBV6-1 to TRBJ1-1; 10 bases are shared with TRBD1. The CDR3 sequence is 15 residues long. Losses at the gene ends were 5 bases for V and 5 bases for J; bases not matched to a gene: 8. Germline V gene lookup returns CDR1 MNHNS and CDR2 SASEGT. CDR3: CASSPRQGAGTEAFF. The DNA for the CDR3 is TGTGCCAGCAGTCCCCGACAGGGGGCAGGGACTGAAGCTTTCTTT.

V is TRBV7-9 and J is TRBJ2-3; 9 bases are a match to TRBD2. Trimming at V came to 7 bases and at J to 3 bases, leaving 11 bases not matched to a gene. This CDR3 spans 16 amino acids. The germline CDR1 and CDR2 sequences are SEHNR and FQNEAQ (reference sequence). CDR3 sequence: CASNSLAGLSTDTQYF. In nucleotides, the CDR3 is TGTGCCAGCAACTCGCTAGCGGGGCTCTCGACAGATACGCAGTATTTT.

This clonotype was observed at least ten times. The chain has TRBV18 and TRBJ2-5; D is undetermined. CDR1 KGHSH and CDR2 LQKENI come from the germline V gene. This CDR3 has 15 amino acids. Trimming took off 6 bases at V and 3 bases at J, with 17 bases between the two ends. CDR3 coding DNA: TGTGCCAGCTCGCCCTTCCTTGGGGAAGAAGAGACCCAGTACTTC. This translates into CASSPFLGEEETQYF.

Regarding this clonotype: A much larger clonotype is one base distant, so this may be a read error. The genes are TRBV2 and TRBJ2-3; D possibly matches TRBD1 or TRBD2 (5 bases each). Germline CDR1 reads SNHLY; CDR2 reads FYNNEI. The CDR3 sequence is 13 residues long. The CDR3 protein is CASSSRGVDTEYF. CDR3 in DNA: TGTGCCAGCAGCTCCCGGGGCGTCGATACGGAGTATTTT.

This clonotype was observed a handful of times. V and J are TRBV12-5 and TRBJ1-1; a weak D match, TRBD1 (5 bases). The CDR3 loop spans 16 amino acids. The germline CDR1 and CDR2 sequences are LGHNT and FRNRAP. The V and J ends lost 0 bases and 3 bases respectively, with 14 bases between them. CDR3 sequence reads: CASGLVAGGDYTEAFF. DNA of the CDR3: TGTGCTAGTGGTTTGGTAGCGGGGGGGGATTACACTGAAGCTTTCTTT.

The rearrangement joins TRBV4-1 to TRBJ2-1, with D possibly TRBD2 on 6 matching bases. Germline lookup yields CDR1 MGHRA and CDR2 YSYEKL. The CDR3 has 14 residues. The V end was cut by 1 base, the J end by 10 bases, with 14 bases between. CDR3 coding DNA: TGCGCCAGCAGCCAAGTTGGAGGGTTGGACGAGCAGTTCTTC. Amino acid sequence: CASSQVGGLDEQFF.

V and J are TRBV19 and TRBJ2-1; 8 bases are a match to TRBD2. After removal of 4 bases from V and 6 bases from J, the junction contained 5 bases not matched to a gene. The CDR3 totals 14 residues. Germline V gives CDR1 LNHDA, CDR2 SQIVND (reference sequence). The CDR3 reads CASSKAGGFNEQFF. CDR3 nucleotides: TGTGCCAGTAGTAAGGCGGGGGGCTTCAATGAGCAGTTCTTC.

This clonotype was counted many times. This sequence joins TRBV5-8 and TRBJ2-5; 7 bases line up with TRBD2. Trimming took 2 bases from V and 2 from J; bases not matched to a gene: 6. The germline V gene has CDR1 SGHTS and CDR2 YDEGEE. The CDR3 has 15 amino acids. The CDR3 DNA follows: TGTGCCAGCAGCTTCGGGGGAGGGTTTCAAGAGACCCAGTACTTC. Its translation: CASSFGGGFQETQYF.

Many counts were recorded for this clonotype. The chain employs TRBV6-2 or TRBV6-3 and TRBJ1-2; 7 bases map to TRBD1. The CDR3 is made up of 13 amino acids. CDR1 MNHEY and CDR2 SVGEGT come from the germline V gene. V shed 7 bases, J shed 2 bases, and the junction held 4 bases outside the gene matches. CDR3 DNA: TGTGCCAGCACCGAGGACAGGAACTATGGCTACACCTTC. Residues: CASTEDRNYGYTF.